This T cell receptor beta chain stems from a study of control samples from healthy donors and cancer patients. V shed 3 bases and J shed 4 bases, with 13 bases lying between them. This CDR3 has 15 amino acids. Germline V gives CDR1 MNHEY, CDR2 SVGEGT. Only in-frame clones appear in the TCRdb table, and some are missing; sequencing was by immunoSEQ multiplex PCR. The data hold about 160,000 clones, with roughly 94% observed a single time. This TCR derives from a middle-aged woman in good health. The sample consisted of blood. V and J are TRBV6-2 or TRBV6-3 and TRBJ1-5; the D gene is possibly TRBD1 (5 bases). The CDR3, as DNA: TGTGCCAGCAGTTATGGGACTGTGGTGAATCAGCCCCAGCATTTT. Translated: CASSYGTVVNQPQHF.